The subject of this entry is one T cell receptor (beta chain). Its specificity is unknown. The data originate from a study of T cell repertoires in cytomegalovirus infection. Turning to the study itself: Public TCR beta signatures were indicative of both CMV infection and a matching HLA type.

TCRdb redid the calling of the reads with MiXCR, one entry per CDR3 protein. The sample lists about a million distinct CDR3 sequences, around 31% occurring once. General study results and limits: Accumulated public TCR beta family frequency recognized individuals carrying CMV together with the relevant HLA.

The CDR3 is made up of 13 amino acids. Looked up from germline, CDR1 is MNHEY and CDR2 is SVGEGT. J was trimmed by 6 bases and V by 2 bases; bases with no gene match: 0. The TCR originated in a human donor in good health (CMV status not recorded). Some clones in this sample may be carry-over from other donors' samples. This specimen consisted of cultured CD8+ T cells from PBMCs, obtained from culture after CMV antigen stimulation. V gene TRBV6-2 or TRBV6-3 combines with J gene TRBJ1-1; TRBD1 matches at 10 bases. CDR3 in amino acids: CASSYGQGAEAFF. The CDR3 DNA sequence: TGTGCCAGCAGTTACGGACAGGGGGCTGAAGCTTTCTTT.